Listed below are T cell receptor beta chains from one sample, sequenced in a study of post-analysis software for immune sequencing data. MiXCR, run by TCRdb on the PCR reads, gives a single entry per CDR3 protein. This sample has more than 450,000 distinct CDR3 sequences; around 36% occur once, and the top ten carry around 5.9%. Sequenced input: blood. The receptors come from a girl younger than 18 with multiple sclerosis. The conserved cysteine and the conserved F or W are not part of the CDR3 here. The order of the fields is V gene, J gene, CDR3 protein.

TRBV20-1	TRBJ1-1	SAKWNTEAF
TRBV3-1	TRBJ2-7	ASSPNAGTYEQY
TRBV12-5	TRBJ1-1	ASGLGRGTEAF
TRBV5-4	TRBJ1-2	ASSLTMSGGQHGYT
TRBV5-1	TRBJ1-2	ASSLVGEGDGYT
TRBV29-1	TRBJ2-7	SVEGGQGGYEQY
TRBV7-3	TRBJ2-7	ASSPPGTSKQY
TRBV12-3/TRBV12-4	NA	ASSLAVQGWASATIYEQY
TRBV5-1	TRBJ1-2	ASGIGTASYYGYT
TRBV5-1	TRBJ1-1	ASSSWTGMNTEAF
TRBV2	TRBJ1-2	ASMNMDAGANYGYT
TRBV10-3	TRBJ1-2	AIRQGAEDGYT
TRBV5-4	TRBJ1-1	ASSTGTGNPEAF
TRBV5-1	TRBJ2-4	ASSFIPGGENIQY
TRBV5-1	TRBJ2-7	ASSPFGTSGGSSYEQY
TRBV6-5	TRBJ1-2	ASSKQGVQNRFT
TRBV5-6	TRBJ2-3	ASSLSGGADYLSTTSTDTQY
TRBV20-1	TRBJ2-1	SARPTPLLAGITYEQF
TRBV25-1	TRBJ2-3	ASSDGNTQY
TRBV5-1	TRBJ1-2	ASSFPSSQGQGGVGYT
TRBV5-6	TRBJ1-5	ARRIEQGANQPQH
TRBV6-1	TRBJ2-7	ASRGNRAEQY
TRBV27	TRBJ1-6	ASSIRPPTGDEPLH
TRBV15	TRBJ2-3	ATSSSADTQY
TRBV9	TRBJ1-1	ASTVGAGGSVTEAF
TRBV5-1	TRBJ2-7	ASSPVYRRSYEQY
TRBV5-4	TRBJ2-7	ASSFLTGGRAYEQY
TRBV12-3/TRBV12-4	TRBJ1-1	ASSSYPRNTEAF
TRBV25-1	TRBJ1-6	ASSQKYRGITPSPLH
TRBV7-9	TRBJ2-3	ASSRAVAGSRGDTQY
TRBV11-3	TRBJ2-1	ASSSRQGPYNEQF
TRBV20-1	TRBJ2-3	SVYASTDTQY
TRBV25-1	TRBJ1-2	ASSEGQYTYGYT
TRBV7-2	TRBJ1-2	ASSLSGAGDYT
TRBV18	TRBJ2-3	ASSASGTGGYTDTQY
TRBV10-3	TRBJ2-1	AISENGKFSYNEQF
TRBV12-3/TRBV12-4	TRBJ1-4	ASSRDGVFGKLF
TRBV20-1	TRBJ1-5	SAGRTGEPQH
TRBV15	TRBJ2-1	ATSRDGTSGGEQF
TRBV4-1	TRBJ1-4	ASSQDLEATNEKLF
TRBV3-1	TRBJ2-3	ASSQGLRDAWIGTDTRY
TRBV27	TRBJ2-1	ASRTGGPNEQF